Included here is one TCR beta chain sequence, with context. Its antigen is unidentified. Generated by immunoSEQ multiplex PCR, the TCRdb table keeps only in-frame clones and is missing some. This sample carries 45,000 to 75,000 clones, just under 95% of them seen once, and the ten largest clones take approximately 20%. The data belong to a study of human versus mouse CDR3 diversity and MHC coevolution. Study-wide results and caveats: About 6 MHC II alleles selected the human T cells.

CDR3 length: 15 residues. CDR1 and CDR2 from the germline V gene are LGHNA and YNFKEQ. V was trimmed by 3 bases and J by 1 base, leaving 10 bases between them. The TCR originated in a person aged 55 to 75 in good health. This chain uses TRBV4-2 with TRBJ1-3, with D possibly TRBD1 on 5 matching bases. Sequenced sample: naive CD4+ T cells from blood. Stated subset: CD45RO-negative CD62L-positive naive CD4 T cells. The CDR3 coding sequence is TGTGCCAGCAGCCACTTGAGACAGTCTGGAAACACCATATATTTT. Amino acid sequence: CASSHLRQSGNTIYF.